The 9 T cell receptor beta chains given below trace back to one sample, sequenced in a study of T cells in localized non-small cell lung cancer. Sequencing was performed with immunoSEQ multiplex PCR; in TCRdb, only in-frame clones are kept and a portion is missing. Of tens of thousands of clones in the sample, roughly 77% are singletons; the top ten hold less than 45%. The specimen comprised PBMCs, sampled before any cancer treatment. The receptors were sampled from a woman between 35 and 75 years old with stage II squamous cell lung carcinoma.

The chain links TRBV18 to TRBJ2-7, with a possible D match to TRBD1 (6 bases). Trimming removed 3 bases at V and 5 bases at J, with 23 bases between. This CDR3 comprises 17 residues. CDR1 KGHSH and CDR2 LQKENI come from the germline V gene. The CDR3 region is CASSPIPPGTHRNEQYV. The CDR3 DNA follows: TGTGCCAGCTCACCGATCCCCCCGGGGACACACAGAAACGAGCAGTACGTC.

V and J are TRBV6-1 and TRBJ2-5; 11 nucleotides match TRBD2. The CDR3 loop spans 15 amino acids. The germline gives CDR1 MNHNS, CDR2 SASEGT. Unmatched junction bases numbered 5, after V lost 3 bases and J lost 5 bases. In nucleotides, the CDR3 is TGTGCCAGCAGTGAGGGGGCTAGCGGGAGGGAGACCCAGTACTTC. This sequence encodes CASSEGASGRETQYF.

The CDR3 reads CASSSPSTGTYEQYF. The CDR3, as DNA: TGTGCCAGCAGCTCCCCCTCGACAGGAACCTACGAGCAGTACTTC. The rearrangement links TRBV7-2 to TRBJ2-7; a weak D match, TRBD1 (6 bases). There are 15 residues in the CDR3. V was shortened by 4 bases and J by 2 bases, with 15 bases between the two germline ends. Germline loops: CDR1 SGHTA, CDR2 FQGNSA.

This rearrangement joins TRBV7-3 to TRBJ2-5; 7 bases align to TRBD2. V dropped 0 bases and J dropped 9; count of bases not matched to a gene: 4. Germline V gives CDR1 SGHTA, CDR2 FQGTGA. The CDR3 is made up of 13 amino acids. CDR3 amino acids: CASSLTSAGAQYF. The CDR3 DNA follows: TGTGCCAGCAGCTTAACGTCGGCGGGAGCCCAGTACTTC.

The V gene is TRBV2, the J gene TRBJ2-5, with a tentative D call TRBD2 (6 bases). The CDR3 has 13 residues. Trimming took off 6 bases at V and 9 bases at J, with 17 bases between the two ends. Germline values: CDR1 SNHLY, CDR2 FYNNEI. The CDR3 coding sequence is TGTGCCAGCAGGGAGGGAGAAACCGGGCCCCAGTACTTC. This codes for CASREGETGPQYF. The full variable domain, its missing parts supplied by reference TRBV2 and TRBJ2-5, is EPEVTQTPSHQVTQMGQEVILRCVPISNHLYFYWYRQILGQKVEFLVSFYNNEISEKSEIFDDQFSVERPDGSNFTLKIRSTKLEDSAMYFCASREGETGPQYFGPGTRLLVL.

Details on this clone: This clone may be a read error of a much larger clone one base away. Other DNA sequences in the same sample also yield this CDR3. This CDR3 is CSVESWDRDSLRREGEQFF. The CDR3 nucleotides are TGCAGCGTTGAAAGTTGGGACAGGGATTCCCTCCGAAGAGAGGGTGAGCAGTTCTTC. The chain is built from TRBV29-1 and TRBJ2-1; the match to TRBD1 covers 9 bases. Germline-derived CDR1 and CDR2 are SQVTM and ANQGSEA. Trimming removed 2 bases from V and 9 bases from J; junction bases left unmatched: 23. The CDR3 sequence is 19 residues long.

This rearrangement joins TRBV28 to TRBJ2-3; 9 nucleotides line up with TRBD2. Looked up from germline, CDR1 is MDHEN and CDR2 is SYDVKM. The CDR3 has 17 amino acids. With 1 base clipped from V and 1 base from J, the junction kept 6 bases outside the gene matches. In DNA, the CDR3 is TGTGCCAGCAGTTTATATGCTAGCGGGACAGGCACAGATACGCAGTATTTT. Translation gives CASSLYASGTGTDTQYF. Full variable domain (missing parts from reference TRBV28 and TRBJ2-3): DVKVTQSSRYLVKRTGEKVFLECVQDMDHENMFWYRQDPGLGLRLIYFSYDVKMKEKGDIPEGYSVSREKKERFSLILESASTNQTSMYLCASSLYASGTGTDTQYFGPGTRLTVL.

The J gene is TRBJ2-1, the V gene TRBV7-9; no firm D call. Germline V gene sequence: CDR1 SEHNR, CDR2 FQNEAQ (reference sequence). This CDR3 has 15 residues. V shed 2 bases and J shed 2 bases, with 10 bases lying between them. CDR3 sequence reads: CASSLPLGTYNEQFF. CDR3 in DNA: TGTGCCAGCAGCTTACCGCTAGGGACCTACAATGAGCAGTTCTTC.

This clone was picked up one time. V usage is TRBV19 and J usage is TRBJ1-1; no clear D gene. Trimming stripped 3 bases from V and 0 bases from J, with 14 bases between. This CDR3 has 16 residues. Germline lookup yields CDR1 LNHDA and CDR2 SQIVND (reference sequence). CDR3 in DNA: TGTGCCAGTAGTATCGGCAGGTCCTCGTTGAACACTGAAGCTTTCTTT. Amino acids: CASSIGRSSLNTEAFF.